The rows below give T cell receptor beta chains drawn from one sample of a study of T cell responses to AZD1222 COVID-19 vaccine. Method: immunoSEQ multiplex PCR; TCRdb's copy keeps in-frame clones and lacks some. This table has 120,000 or so clones, roughly nine tenths appearing once. The sequencing here drew on peripheral blood, taken on day 0 of AZD1222 vaccination. The receptors were sampled from an adult in good health. Both conserved end residues are part of each CDR3. D genes are given only for firm matches. Only some rows state a clone size, as once, few, many or a class for expanded clones.

clone_size	d_call	v_call	j_call	cdr3_aa	cdr3_nt
once	TRBD1	TRBV19	TRBJ1-5	CASSLSGQGAVQPQHF	TGTGCCAGTAGTCTCTCGGGACAGGGGGCGGTGCAGCCCCAGCATTTT
few	.	TRBV7-3	TRBJ2-1	CASSLRGPPYNEQFF	TGTGCCAGCAGCTTAAGGGGGCCGCCCTACAATGAGCAGTTCTTC
.	.	TRBV18	TRBJ2-5	CASSPPGGAFRSQETQYF	TGTGCCAGCTCACCACCGGGAGGAGCATTCCGCTCCCAAGAGACCCAGTACTTC
.	.	TRBV19	TRBJ1-5	CASSTPHQPQHF	TGTGCCAGCTCGACCCCCCATCAGCCCCAGCATTTT
.	.	TRBV7-9	TRBJ1-4	CASSSDPNEKLFF	TGTGCCAGCAGTTCGGATCCTAATGAAAAACTGTTTTTT
.	.	TRBV24-1	TRBJ2-7	CATSDWAGRSPRFTYEQYF	TGTGCCACCAGTGATTGGGCGGGCAGGTCACCCCGATTCACCTACGAGCAGTACTTC
.	.	TRBV29-1	TRBJ1-1	CSVARDSGVMNTEAFF	TGCAGCGTGGCCAGGGACTCTGGGGTTATGAACACTGAAGCTTTCTTT
.	.	TRBV10-3	TRBJ2-1	CAISESASLRSSEQFF	TGTGCCATCAGTGAGTCCGCGTCCCTGAGGAGCAGTGAGCAGTTCTTC
.	.	TRBV9	TRBJ1-6	CASSVDIGGRYNSPLHF	TGTGCCAGCAGCGTAGATATCGGGGGTCGGTATAATTCACCCCTCCACTTT
.	.	TRBV4-3	TRBJ1-5	CASSQGLEAQPQHF	TGCGCCAGCAGCCAAGGCTTGGAGGCTCAGCCCCAGCATTTT
.	.	TRBV19	TRBJ1-2	CASSMDRDYGYTF	TGTGCCAGTAGTATGGATAGGGACTATGGCTACACCTTC
.	.	TRBV27	TRBJ2-1	CASSWDGVNEQFF	TGTGCCAGCAGTTGGGATGGGGTAAATGAGCAGTTCTTC
.	.	TRBV9	TRBJ1-1	CASARGLGTEAFF	TGTGCCAGCGCCCGGGGGTTGGGGACTGAAGCTTTCTTT
.	.	TRBV14	TRBJ1-1	CASSQDARYKVFF	TGTGCCAGCAGCCAAGATGCCAGATACAAGGTTTTCTTT
.	TRBD1	TRBV6-2/TRBV6-3	TRBJ1-2	CASSYQGTGEGYTF	TGTGCCAGCAGTTACCAGGGGACAGGGGAAGGCTACACCTTC
.	.	TRBV11-2	TRBJ2-7	CASSLDGQPYEQYF	TGTGCCAGCAGCTTAGATGGACAGCCCTACGAGCAGTACTTC
.	.	TRBV7-3	TRBJ2-1	CASSLTLGGSGGNEQFF	TGTGCCAGCAGCTTAACGTTAGGTGGGAGCGGAGGCAATGAGCAGTTCTTC
.	.	TRBV5-6	TRBJ1-2	CASGLTANYGYTF	TGTGCCAGCGGACTCACAGCGAACTATGGCTACACCTTC
once	.	TRBV7-2	TRBJ1-1	CASSWWRETEAFF	TGTGCCAGCAGCTGGTGGAGGGAGACTGAAGCTTTCTTT
.	.	TRBV14	TRBJ1-3	CASSQVTSPGNTIYF	TGTGCCAGCAGCCAAGTTACCTCTCCTGGAAACACCATATATTTT
.	.	TRBV5-4	TRBJ1-2	CASSLGFVGDGYTF	TGTGCCAGCAGCCTGGGATTTGTGGGCGATGGCTACACCTTC
.	TRBD2	TRBV9	TRBJ2-7	CASSTSGGEGYEQYF	TGTGCCAGCAGCACCAGCGGAGGGGAGGGCTACGAGCAGTACTTC
once	.	TRBV29-1	TRBJ1-1	CSVEVSVRAEAFF	TGCAGCGTTGAGGTTTCGGTGAGGGCTGAAGCTTTCTTT
.	.	TRBV27	TRBJ1-2	CASSLSGGGGYTF	TGTGCCAGCAGTTTATCTGGTGGCGGTGGCTACACCTTC
once	.	TRBV6-5	TRBJ1-1	CASTSGGEQAFF	TGTGCCAGCACCTCTGGGGGAGAACAAGCTTTCTTT
.	TRBD1	TRBV7-2	TRBJ1-5	CASSVTGEIGQPQHF	TGTGCCAGCAGCGTTACAGGGGAGATAGGACAGCCCCAGCATTTT
.	.	TRBV4-1	TRBJ1-4	CASSTPGTSKLFF	TGCGCCAGCAGCACCCCCGGGACAAGTAAACTGTTTTTT
.	TRBD1	TRBV27	TRBJ1-2	CASSYKQGAVEGTYGYTF	TGTGCCAGCAGCTATAAACAGGGGGCGGTAGAAGGGACATATGGCTACACCTTC
.	TRBD1	TRBV5-6	TRBJ1-3	CASSLGDRVVSGNTIYF	TGTGCCAGCAGCTTGGGGGACAGGGTAGTGTCTGGAAACACCATATATTTT
.	.	TRBV11-3	TRBJ1-4	CASSPGEGVGRKLFF	TGTGCCAGCAGCCCCGGAGAGGGGGTCGGCCGGAAACTGTTTTTT
.	.	TRBV7-3	TRBJ2-3	CASSPLGGRGTDTQYF	TGTGCCAGCAGCCCCCTCGGGGGTCGGGGCACAGATACGCAGTATTTT
.	.	TRBV12-5	TRBJ1-5	CASGFSPGSYSNQPQHF	TGTGCTAGTGGTTTCTCCCCCGGCAGCTATAGCAATCAGCCCCAGCATTTT
.	.	TRBV29-1	TRBJ1-1	CSAALAGPDTEAFF	TGCAGCGCCGCCTTGGCAGGGCCGGACACTGAAGCTTTCTTT
.	TRBD2	TRBV29-1	TRBJ2-1	CSVVWRGGLEQFF	TGCAGCGTTGTATGGCGGGGGGGCCTTGAGCAGTTCTTC
.	.	TRBV5-1	TRBJ2-5	CASSLELGGMKTQYF	TGCGCCAGCAGCTTGGAGTTGGGGGGAATGAAGACCCAGTACTTC
.	.	TRBV7-9	TRBJ2-2	CASSPDTGELFF	TGTGCCAGCAGCCCCGACACCGGGGAGCTGTTTTTT
.	TRBD1	TRBV7-2	TRBJ2-7	CASSSPGQIVHEQYF	TGTGCCAGCAGCTCGCCGGGACAGATTGTCCACGAGCAGTACTTC
.	.	TRBV6-5	TRBJ1-5	CASSTFPRGREPQHF	TGTGCCAGCAGTACCTTCCCCAGGGGTCGGGAGCCCCAGCATTTT
.	.	TRBV9	TRBJ1-2	CASSVRPQGYGYTF	TGTGCCAGCAGCGTACGGCCGCAGGGCTATGGCTACACCTTC
.	TRBD1	TRBV5-4	TRBJ1-2	CASSFTGATYGYTF	TGTGCCAGCAGCTTTACAGGGGCCACCTATGGCTACACCTTC
.	TRBD2	TRBV24-1	TRBJ2-1	CATSDSGWEGQFF	TGTGCCACCAGTGATTCTGGCTGGGAGGGGCAGTTCTTC
.	TRBD1	TRBV4-1	TRBJ1-2	CASAAGQGHYGYTF	TGCGCCAGCGCCGCGGGACAGGGCCACTATGGCTACACCTTC
.	.	TRBV18	TRBJ1-1	CASSRPTGSNTEAFF	TGTGCCAGCTCTCGACCGACAGGATCCAACACTGAAGCTTTCTTT
.	.	TRBV4-1	TRBJ1-1	CASSQGRAGGSTEAFF	TGCGCCAGCAGCCAAGGGCGGGCAGGTGGATCCACTGAAGCTTTCTTT
.	.	TRBV28	TRBJ1-4	CASSLSDNQKLFF	TGTGCCAGCAGTTTGTCGGACAACCAAAAACTGTTTTTT
once	TRBD2	TRBV9	TRBJ2-1	CASSVGIAGGNEQFF	TGTGCCAGCAGCGTAGGAATAGCGGGGGGTAATGAGCAGTTCTTC
.	.	TRBV7-9	TRBJ1-5	CASSFLNQPQHF	TGTGCCAGCAGCTTCCTCAATCAGCCCCAGCATTTT
.	TRBD1	TRBV6-6	TRBJ1-5	CASSNLQGYQPQHF	TGTGCCAGCAGCAATTTACAGGGGTATCAGCCCCAGCATTTT
.	.	TRBV30	TRBJ1-5	CAWSLPGGNQPQHF	TGTGCCTGGAGTCTACCGGGGGGCAATCAGCCCCAGCATTTT
.	TRBD1	TRBV5-1	TRBJ1-2	CASSSDRAYGYTF	TGCGCCAGCAGCTCAGACAGGGCCTATGGCTACACCTTC
.	TRBD1	TRBV6-2/TRBV6-3	TRBJ1-3	CASSYVEQGAIYF	TGTGCCAGCAGTTACGTGGAGCAGGGGGCCATATATTTT
.	TRBD1	TRBV19	TRBJ2-4	CASSIPQDRNIQYF	TGTGCCAGTAGTATCCCACAGGACAGGAACATTCAGTACTTC